The rows below give T cell receptor beta chains drawn from one sample of a study of blood T cell repertoires in COVID-19. Sequencing was performed with immunoSEQ multiplex PCR; in TCRdb, only in-frame clones are kept and a portion is missing. The data hold around 70,000 clones, with 65% to 85% observed a single time. Sequencing input: peripheral blood. All receptors derive from a man between 50 and 59 years old with COVID-19, enrolled during active disease. The conserved cysteine and the conserved F or W are not part of the CDR3 here.

j_gene: TRBJ1-1; v_gene: TRBV7-2; CDR3aa: ASSLGVGEAF
j_gene: TRBJ2-6; v_gene: TRBV28; CDR3aa: ASSFQGSGANVLT
j_gene: TRBJ2-7; v_gene: TRBV30; CDR3aa: AWTEDGGPSYEQY
j_gene: TRBJ2-5; v_gene: TRBV10-1; CDR3aa: ASSGRQGATQY
j_gene: TRBJ2-1; v_gene: TRBV6-5; CDR3aa: ASNRGVSYNEQF
j_gene: TRBJ1-5; v_gene: TRBV12-3/TRBV12-4; CDR3aa: ASSLFIDQPQH
j_gene: TRBJ2-5; v_gene: TRBV27; CDR3aa: ASSLSSRGFQETQY
j_gene: TRBJ1-4; v_gene: TRBV5-1; CDR3aa: ASSSSRTGSNEKLF
j_gene: TRBJ2-1; v_gene: TRBV21-1; CDR3aa: GSEGNSGRRTGGSYNEQF
j_gene: TRBJ2-7; v_gene: TRBV5-8; CDR3aa: ASSHSILAGAT
j_gene: TRBJ1-5; v_gene: TRBV28; CDR3aa: ASSLGGTAYQPQH
j_gene: TRBJ2-7; v_gene: TRBV9; CDR3aa: ASSLGTGGNEQY
j_gene: TRBJ2-2; v_gene: TRBV7-3; CDR3aa: ASRGQTTGELF
j_gene: TRBJ2-2; v_gene: TRBV3-1/TRBV3-2; CDR3aa: ASSYDSGLTGELF
j_gene: TRBJ2-7; v_gene: TRBV5-1; CDR3aa: ASSAGGLPYEQY
j_gene: TRBJ1-1; v_gene: TRBV5-1; CDR3aa: ASSLGDRGSTEAF
j_gene: TRBJ2-1; v_gene: TRBV19; CDR3aa: ASNAQGYNEQF
j_gene: TRBJ2-5; v_gene: TRBV4-1; CDR3aa: ASSPTVLGRARETQY
j_gene: TRBJ2-1; v_gene: TRBV6-5; CDR3aa: ASTREGSYNEQF
j_gene: TRBJ1-1; v_gene: TRBV21-1; CDR3aa: ASPSGGSTEAF
j_gene: TRBJ2-5; v_gene: TRBV4-1; CDR3aa: ASSQEPMGRETQY
j_gene: TRBJ2-7; v_gene: TRBV5-6; CDR3aa: ASSLAGTPLDEQY
j_gene: TRBJ2-3; v_gene: TRBV9; CDR3aa: ASTPRGTGDTQY
j_gene: TRBJ2-1; v_gene: TRBV7-2; CDR3aa: ASSFRPPLAGGYNEQF
j_gene: TRBJ2-1; v_gene: TRBV5-1; CDR3aa: ASSLDTSSYNEQF
j_gene: TRBJ1-5; v_gene: TRBV28; CDR3aa: ASSFGTVNQPQH
j_gene: TRBJ1-5; v_gene: TRBV7-2; CDR3aa: ASSQQIRGQPQH
j_gene: TRBJ1-6; v_gene: TRBV2; CDR3aa: ASSERRNNSPLH
j_gene: TRBJ2-2; v_gene: TRBV6-1; CDR3aa: ASSGRPGHSNTGELF
j_gene: TRBJ2-7; v_gene: TRBV29-1; CDR3aa: SVEGGAGGRYEQY
j_gene: TRBJ2-7; v_gene: TRBV6-5; CDR3aa: ASSYSAGGYEQY
j_gene: TRBJ2-7; v_gene: TRBV2; CDR3aa: ASRGGLAGPSEQY
j_gene: TRBJ2-3; v_gene: TRBV5-6; CDR3aa: ASNRQGIGTDTQY
j_gene: TRBJ1-6; v_gene: TRBV7-9; CDR3aa: ASSLLGQGNSPLH
j_gene: TRBJ1-1; v_gene: TRBV28; CDR3aa: ASSVTGGLNTEAF
j_gene: TRBJ1-1; v_gene: TRBV11-2; CDR3aa: ASSRQLNTEAF
j_gene: TRBJ2-7; v_gene: TRBV9; CDR3aa: ASSGTSASYEQY
j_gene: TRBJ2-7; v_gene: TRBV5-1; CDR3aa: ASSLSGGTTMQY
j_gene: TRBJ2-1; v_gene: TRBV2; CDR3aa: ASSEWGQAVSYNEQF
j_gene: TRBJ2-7; v_gene: TRBV29-1; CDR3aa: SVDRGGEQY
j_gene: TRBJ2-6; v_gene: TRBV19; CDR3aa: ASGTGASSGANVLT
j_gene: TRBJ1-3; v_gene: TRBV5-1; CDR3aa: ASSFGGNTIY
j_gene: TRBJ2-5; v_gene: TRBV7-2; CDR3aa: ASSPQTGLETQY
j_gene: TRBJ1-2; v_gene: TRBV28; CDR3aa: ASSSQGDYGYT
j_gene: TRBJ2-5; v_gene: TRBV20-1; CDR3aa: SGGRETQY
j_gene: TRBJ2-7; v_gene: TRBV9; CDR3aa: ASSVTGSAYEQY
j_gene: TRBJ2-4; v_gene: TRBV28; CDR3aa: ASSPTGGENIQY
j_gene: TRBJ2-5; v_gene: TRBV24-1; CDR3aa: ATSDPGLGVETQY
j_gene: TRBJ1-1; v_gene: TRBV5-1; CDR3aa: ASTGSTEAF
j_gene: TRBJ2-1; v_gene: TRBV6-5; CDR3aa: ASIRGGYNEQF
j_gene: TRBJ2-6; v_gene: TRBV19; CDR3aa: ASTSGANVLT
j_gene: TRBJ1-3; v_gene: TRBV6-5; CDR3aa: ASRQVSGNTIY
j_gene: TRBJ2-7; v_gene: TRBV28; CDR3aa: ASSGGTGGREQY